The present entry profiles one TCR beta chain with its context. Germline and junction disagree at one end, which may indicate a read error. Profiling relied on immunoSEQ multiplex PCR, and the TCRdb table lists in-frame clones only, not all of them. The sample consists of 750,000 to 1,000,000 clones, 80% to 95% of them appearing once. This sample is drawn from a study of shared clonotypes between healthy human individuals. The CDR3 runs 13 residues. CDR1 and CDR2 from the germline V gene are SSHAT and FNYEAQ (reference sequence). CD8 cells regarded as naive lacked CD45RO, were positively chosen for CCR7, and omitted terminally differentiated effector memory CD45RA+ cells.

Sequenced sample: naive CD8+ T cells sorted from blood. V is TRBV7-7 and J is TRBJ2-1; D perhaps matches TRBD1 (5 bases). The sequence derives from a man aged 25 to 40 in good health. The CDR3 loop reads CASSLRDRHEQFF. Written as DNA, the CDR3 is TGTGCTAGCAGCTTACGTGACAGACATGAGCAGTTCTTC.